The present TCR beta chain was sequenced within a study of T cell repertoires in cytomegalovirus infection. Turning to the study itself: CMV infection plus the matching HLA type was flagged by public TCR beta signatures.

Study results and caveats: Carriage of CMV together with the relevant HLA was identifiable through cumulative public TCR beta family frequency.

Per germline, CDR1 SGHTA and CDR2 FQGNSA. The ends lost 6 bases at V and 1 base at J; junction bases unmatched: 8. The CDR3 spans 16 residues. This clonotype came up many times. Its antigen is currently unknown. MiXCR, run by TCRdb on the reads, gives a single entry per CDR3 protein. The sample has 200,000 to 300,000 distinct CDR3 sequences, more than 9% seen once. The receptor was isolated from a human donor in good health (CMV status not recorded). Some clones in this sample may be carry-over from other donors' samples. The sample consisted of PBMCs. This chain uses TRBV7-2 with TRBJ2-1; 8 positions match TRBD2. The CDR3 region has the DNA TGTGCCAGCAGTATAAGCGGGAGTGGATCCTACAATGAGCAGTTCTTC. Residues: CASSISGSGSYNEQFF. The variable domain in full, completed from reference TRBV7-2 and TRBJ2-1, reads GAGVSQSPSNKVTEKGKDVELRCDPISGHTALYWYRQSLGQGLEFLIYFQGNSAPDKSGLPSDRFSAERTGGSVSTLTIQRTQQEDSAVYLCASSISGSGSYNEQFFGPGTRLTVL.